This T cell receptor (beta chain) was recorded in a study of cytomegalovirus exposure and HLA in healthy donors. Study-level findings and limits: Listed as cytomegalovirus-associated were 150 to 200 TCR beta chains.

This clone was counted a single time. Its specificity is not known. The donors were in the approximately 120-subject validation cohort; that cohort was separate from the roughly 730-subject first cohort. The germline CDR1 and CDR2 sequences are MNHNY and SVGAGI (reference sequence). Trimming stripped 5 bases from V and 4 bases from J, with 9 bases between. This CDR3 is 13 amino acids long. Sequenced by immunoSEQ multiplex PCR; TCRdb stores in-frame clones only, minus some. The table records 43,000 or so clones, 90% to 95% of them present only once. This chain connects TRBV6-6 to TRBJ2-1; D gene uncertain. The sequenced material came from PBMCs. The receptor's source is a man between 18 and 35 years old in good health and CMV-seronegative. CDR3 sequence reads: CASSALEYNEQFF. In nucleotides, the CDR3 is TGTGCCAGCAGTGCCCTAGAGTACAATGAGCAGTTCTTC.